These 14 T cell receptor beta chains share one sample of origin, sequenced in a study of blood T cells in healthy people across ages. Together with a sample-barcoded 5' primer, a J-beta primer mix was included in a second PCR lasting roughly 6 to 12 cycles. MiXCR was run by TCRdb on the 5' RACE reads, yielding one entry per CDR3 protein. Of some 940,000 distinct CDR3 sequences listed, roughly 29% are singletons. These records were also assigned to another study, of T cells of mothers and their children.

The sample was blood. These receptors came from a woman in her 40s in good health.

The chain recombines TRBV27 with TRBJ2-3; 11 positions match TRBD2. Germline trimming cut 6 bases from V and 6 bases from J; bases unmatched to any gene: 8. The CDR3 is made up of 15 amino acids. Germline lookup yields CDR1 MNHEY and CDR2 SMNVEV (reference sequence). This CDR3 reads CASSSSGGAVDTQYF. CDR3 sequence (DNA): TGTGCCAGCAGCAGTAGCGGGGGGGCTGTGGATACGCAGTATTTT.

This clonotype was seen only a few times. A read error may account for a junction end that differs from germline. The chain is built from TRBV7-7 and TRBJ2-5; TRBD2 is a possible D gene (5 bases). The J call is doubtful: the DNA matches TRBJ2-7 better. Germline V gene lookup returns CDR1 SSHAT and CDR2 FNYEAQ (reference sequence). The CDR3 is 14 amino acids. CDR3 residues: CASSPSSTGYEQYF. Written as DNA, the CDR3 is TGTGCTAGCAGCCCGAGTTCGACGGGGTACGAGCAGTACTTC.

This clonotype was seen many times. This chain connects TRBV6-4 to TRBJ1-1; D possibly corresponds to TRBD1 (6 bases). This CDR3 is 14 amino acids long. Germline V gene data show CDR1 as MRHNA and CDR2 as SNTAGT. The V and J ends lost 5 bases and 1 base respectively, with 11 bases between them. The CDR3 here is CASSPGVPNTEAFF. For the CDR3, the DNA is TGTGCCAGCAGTCCAGGGGTCCCGAACACTGAAGCTTTCTTT.

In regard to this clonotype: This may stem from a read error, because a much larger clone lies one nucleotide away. Written as DNA, the CDR3 is TGTACCAGCAGTTTTGAAGGGGGCCCGATATACGAGCAGTACTTC. The encoded protein is CTSSFEGGPIYEQYF. V gene TRBV28 combines with J gene TRBJ2-7; 7 bases line up with TRBD1. The CDR3 contains 15 residues. From germline, CDR1 is MDHEN and CDR2 SYDVKM.

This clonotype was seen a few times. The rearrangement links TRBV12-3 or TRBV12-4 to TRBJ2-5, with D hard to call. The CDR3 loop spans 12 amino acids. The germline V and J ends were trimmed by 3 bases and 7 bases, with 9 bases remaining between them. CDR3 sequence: CASSLYVGTQYF. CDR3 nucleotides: TGTGCCAGCAGTTTGTATGTGGGGACCCAGTACTTC.

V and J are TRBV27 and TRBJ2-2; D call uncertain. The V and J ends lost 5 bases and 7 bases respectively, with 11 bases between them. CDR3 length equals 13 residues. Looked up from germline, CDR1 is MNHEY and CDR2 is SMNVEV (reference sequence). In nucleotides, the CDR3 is TGTGCCAGCAGTAACCGTAGAGGCGGGGAGCTGTTTTTT. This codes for CASSNRRGGELFF.

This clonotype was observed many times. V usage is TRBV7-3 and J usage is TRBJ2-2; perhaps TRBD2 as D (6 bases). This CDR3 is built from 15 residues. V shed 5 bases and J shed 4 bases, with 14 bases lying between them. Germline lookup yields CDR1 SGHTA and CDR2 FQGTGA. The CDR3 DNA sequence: TGTGCCAGCAGCCCCGCCGGGGGTACCACCGGGGAGCTGTTTTTT. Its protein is CASSPAGGTTGELFF. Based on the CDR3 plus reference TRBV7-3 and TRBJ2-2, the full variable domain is GAGVSQTPSNKVTEKGKYVELRCDPISGHTALYWYRQSLGQGPEFLIYFQGTGAADDSGLPNDRFFAVRPEGSVSTLKIQRTERGDSAVYLCASSPAGGTTGELFFGEGSRLTVL.

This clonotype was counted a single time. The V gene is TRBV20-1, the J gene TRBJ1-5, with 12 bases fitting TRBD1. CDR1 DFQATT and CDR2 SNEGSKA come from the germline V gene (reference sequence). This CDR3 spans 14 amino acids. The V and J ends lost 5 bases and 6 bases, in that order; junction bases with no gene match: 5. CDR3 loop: CSARDRGQGQPQHF. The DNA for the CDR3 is TGCAGTGCTCGGGACAGGGGGCAGGGTCAGCCCCAGCATTTT.

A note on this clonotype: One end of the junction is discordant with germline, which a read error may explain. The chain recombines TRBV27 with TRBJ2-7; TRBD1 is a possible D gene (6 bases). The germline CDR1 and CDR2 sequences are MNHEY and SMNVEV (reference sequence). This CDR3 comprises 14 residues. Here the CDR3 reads CVSSFGQSSYEQYF. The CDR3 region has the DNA TGTGTCAGCAGTTTTGGACAGAGCTCCTACGAGCAGTACTTC.

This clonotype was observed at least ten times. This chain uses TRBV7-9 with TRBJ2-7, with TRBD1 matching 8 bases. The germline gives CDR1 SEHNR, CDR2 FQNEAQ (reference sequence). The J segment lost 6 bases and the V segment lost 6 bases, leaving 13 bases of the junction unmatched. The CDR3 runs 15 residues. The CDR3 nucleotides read TGTGCCAGCAGGCGTACCGGACAGGGTGCTGGCGAGCAGTACTTC. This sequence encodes CASRRTGQGAGEQYF.

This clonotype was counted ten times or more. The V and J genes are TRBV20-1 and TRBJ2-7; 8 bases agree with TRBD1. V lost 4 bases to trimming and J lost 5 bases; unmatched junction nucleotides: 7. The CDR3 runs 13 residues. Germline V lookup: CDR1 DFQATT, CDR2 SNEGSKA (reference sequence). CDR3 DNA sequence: TGCAGTGCTACCCCGGACAGGGTCGACGAGCAGTACTTC. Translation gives CSATPDRVDEQYF.

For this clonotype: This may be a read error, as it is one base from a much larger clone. CDR3 nucleotide sequence: TGTACCAGCAGTTTACCACCTTGGACAGGACCCTACGAGCAGTACTTC. This encodes CTSSLPPWTGPYEQYF. This rearrangement joins TRBV28 to TRBJ2-7; 7 bases match TRBD1. The length of the CDR3 is 16 residues. The V gene's germline CDR1 is MDHEN and CDR2 SYDVKM.

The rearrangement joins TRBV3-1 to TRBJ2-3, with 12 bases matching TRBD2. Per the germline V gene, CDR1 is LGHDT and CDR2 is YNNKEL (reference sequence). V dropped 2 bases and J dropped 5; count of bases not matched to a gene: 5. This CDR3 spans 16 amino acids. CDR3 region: CASSQWASGGVDTQYF. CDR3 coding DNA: TGTGCCAGCAGCCAATGGGCTAGCGGGGGGGTAGATACGCAGTATTTT.

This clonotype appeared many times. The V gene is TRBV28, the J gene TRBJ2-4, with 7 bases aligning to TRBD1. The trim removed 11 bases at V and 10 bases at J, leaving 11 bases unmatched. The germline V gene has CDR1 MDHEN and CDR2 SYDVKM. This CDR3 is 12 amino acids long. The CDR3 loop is CAPTRDSYIQYF. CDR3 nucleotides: TGTGCCCCTACCCGGGACAGCTATATTCAGTACTTC.